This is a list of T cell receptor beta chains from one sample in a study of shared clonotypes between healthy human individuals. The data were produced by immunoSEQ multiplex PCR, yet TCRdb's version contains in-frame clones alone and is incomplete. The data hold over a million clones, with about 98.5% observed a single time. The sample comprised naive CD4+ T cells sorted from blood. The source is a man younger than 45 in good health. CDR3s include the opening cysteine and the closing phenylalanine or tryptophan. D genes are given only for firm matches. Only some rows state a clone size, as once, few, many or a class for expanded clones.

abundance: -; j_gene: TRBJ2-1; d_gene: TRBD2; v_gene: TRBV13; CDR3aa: CATVRASGDHNEQFF; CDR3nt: TGTGCCACCGTACGGGCTAGCGGGGACCACAATGAGCAGTTCTTC
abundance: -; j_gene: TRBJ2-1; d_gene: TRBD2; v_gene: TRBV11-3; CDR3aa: CASSLRTSGTEQFF; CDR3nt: TGTGCCAGCAGCTTAAGGACTAGCGGGACTGAGCAGTTCTTC
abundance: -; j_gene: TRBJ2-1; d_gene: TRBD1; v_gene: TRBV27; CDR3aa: CASNRDRGGNEQFF; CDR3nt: TGTGCCAGCAATCGGGACAGGGGAGGGAATGAGCAGTTCTTC
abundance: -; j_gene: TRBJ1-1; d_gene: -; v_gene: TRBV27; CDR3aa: CASRLQGENTEAFF; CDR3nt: TGTGCCAGCAGGCTACAGGGAGAGAACACTGAAGCTTTCTTT
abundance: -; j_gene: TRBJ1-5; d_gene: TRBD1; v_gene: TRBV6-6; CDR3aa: CASKGQVGQPQHF; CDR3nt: TGTGCCAGCAAAGGACAGGTAGGACAGCCCCAGCATTTT
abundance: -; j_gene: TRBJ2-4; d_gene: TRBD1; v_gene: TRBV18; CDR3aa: CASSPFTGDKNIQYF; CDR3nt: TGTGCCAGCTCACCCTTCACAGGGGACAAAAACATTCAGTACTTC
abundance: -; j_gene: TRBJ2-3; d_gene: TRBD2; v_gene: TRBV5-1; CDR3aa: CASSLDPSGSWVDTQYF; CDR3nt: TGCGCCAGCAGCTTGGATCCTAGCGGGAGCTGGGTAGATACGCAGTATTTT
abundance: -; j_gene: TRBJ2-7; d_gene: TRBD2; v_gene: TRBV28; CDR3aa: CASSLGTGTRLAGVQEQYF; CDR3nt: TGTGCCAGCAGTTTGGGGACAGGGACTCGACTAGCGGGAGTGCAGGAGCAGTACTTC
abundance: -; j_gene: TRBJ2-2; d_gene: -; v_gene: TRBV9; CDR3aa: CASQGPWNTGELFF; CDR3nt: TGTGCCAGTCAGGGGCCGTGGAACACCGGGGAGCTGTTTTTT
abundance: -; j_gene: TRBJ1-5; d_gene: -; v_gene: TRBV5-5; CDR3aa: CASSFYYQPQHF; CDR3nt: TGTGCCAGCAGCTTTTATTACCAGCCCCAGCATTTT
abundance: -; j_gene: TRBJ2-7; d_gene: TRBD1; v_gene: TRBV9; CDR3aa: CASSLEAQGVYEQYF; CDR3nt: TGTGCCAGCAGCCTAGAAGCACAGGGGGTCTACGAGCAGTACTTC
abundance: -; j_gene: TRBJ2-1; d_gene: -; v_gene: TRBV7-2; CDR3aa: CASSFRIGASNEQFF; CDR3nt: TGTGCCAGCAGCTTTCGTATCGGCGCTTCGAATGAGCAGTTCTTC
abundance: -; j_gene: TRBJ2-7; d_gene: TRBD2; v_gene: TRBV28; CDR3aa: CASRPPHGASGSSREQYF; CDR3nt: TGTGCCAGCAGACCCCCCCATGGGGCTAGCGGGAGTTCCCGCGAGCAGTACTTC
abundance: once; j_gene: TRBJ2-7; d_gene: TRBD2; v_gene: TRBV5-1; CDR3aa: CASSLVPGLAGNDEQYF; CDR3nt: TGCGCCAGCAGCTTGGTCCCGGGACTAGCGGGAAACGACGAGCAGTACTTC
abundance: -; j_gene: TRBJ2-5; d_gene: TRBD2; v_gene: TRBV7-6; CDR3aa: CASSSSTSESETQYF; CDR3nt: TGTGCCAGCAGCTCCTCGACTAGCGAATCGGAGACCCAGTACTTC
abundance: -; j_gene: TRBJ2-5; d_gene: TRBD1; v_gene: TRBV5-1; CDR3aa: CASSRDRVQETQYF; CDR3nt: TGCGCCAGCAGCCGCGACAGGGTCCAAGAGACCCAGTACTTC
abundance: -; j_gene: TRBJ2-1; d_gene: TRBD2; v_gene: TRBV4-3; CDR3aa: CASSQDLAGAYNEQFF; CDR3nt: TGCGCCAGCAGCCAAGACCTAGCGGGAGCCTACAATGAGCAGTTCTTC
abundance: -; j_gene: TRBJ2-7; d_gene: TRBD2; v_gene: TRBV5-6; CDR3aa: CASSRTSGAYEQYF; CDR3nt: TGTGCCAGCAGCCGGACTAGCGGAGCCTACGAGCAGTACTTC
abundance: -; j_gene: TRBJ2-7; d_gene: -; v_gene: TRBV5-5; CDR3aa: CASSPRTGYPSNEQYF; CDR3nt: TGTGCCAGCAGCCCGAGAACAGGGTATCCCTCCAACGAGCAGTACTTC
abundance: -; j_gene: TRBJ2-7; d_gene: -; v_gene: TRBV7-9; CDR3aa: CASSFPFSEQYF; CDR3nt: TGTGCCAGCAGCTTCCCCTTTTCCGAGCAGTACTTC
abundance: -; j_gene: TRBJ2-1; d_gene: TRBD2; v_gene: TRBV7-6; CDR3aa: CASSLEASGTHGVNNEQFF; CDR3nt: TGTGCCAGCAGCTTAGAGGCTAGCGGGACCCATGGGGTCAACAATGAGCAGTTCTTC
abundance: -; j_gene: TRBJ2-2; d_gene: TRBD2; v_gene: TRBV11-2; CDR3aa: CASSLSLAGDQELFF; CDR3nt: TGTGCCAGCAGCTTATCCCTAGCGGGAGATCAAGAGCTGTTTTTT
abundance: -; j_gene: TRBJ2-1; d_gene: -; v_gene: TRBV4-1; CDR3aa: CASSSDGLTYNEQFF; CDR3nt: TGCGCCAGCAGCTCCGACGGGTTAACCTACAATGAGCAGTTCTTC
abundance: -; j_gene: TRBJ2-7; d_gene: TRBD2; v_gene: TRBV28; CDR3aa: CASRRGGRTYEQYF; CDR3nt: TGTGCCAGCAGGAGGGGAGGGCGAACCTACGAGCAGTACTTC
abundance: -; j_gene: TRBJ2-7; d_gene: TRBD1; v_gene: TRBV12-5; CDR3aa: CASGNQGAGLSSYEQYF; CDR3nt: TGTGCTAGTGGGAACCAGGGGGCAGGGCTTTCCTCCTACGAGCAGTACTTC
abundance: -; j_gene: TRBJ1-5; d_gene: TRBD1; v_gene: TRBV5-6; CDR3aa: CASSLGLDRVVHQPQHF; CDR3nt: TGTGCCAGCAGCTTGGGCCTGGACAGGGTGGTGCATCAGCCCCAGCATTTT
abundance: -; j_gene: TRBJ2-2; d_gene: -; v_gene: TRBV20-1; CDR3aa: CSAKTGGELFF; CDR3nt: TGCAGTGCAAAGACAGGCGGGGAGCTGTTTTTT
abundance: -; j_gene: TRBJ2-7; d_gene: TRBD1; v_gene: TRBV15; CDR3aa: CATATGGGSYEQYF; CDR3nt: TGTGCCACCGCGACAGGGGGGGGATCCTACGAGCAGTACTTC
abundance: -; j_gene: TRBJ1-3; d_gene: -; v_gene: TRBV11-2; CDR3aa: CASSLGWWRQRSGNTIYF; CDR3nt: TGTGCCAGCAGCTTAGGTTGGTGGAGACAGCGCTCTGGAAACACCATATATTTT
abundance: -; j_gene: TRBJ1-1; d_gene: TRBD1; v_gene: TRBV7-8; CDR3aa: CASSPRQGANTEAFF; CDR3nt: TGTGCCAGCAGCCCGCGACAGGGGGCCAACACTGAAGCTTTCTTT
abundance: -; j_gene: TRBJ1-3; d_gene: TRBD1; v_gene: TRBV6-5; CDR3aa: CASSRLTGRTIYF; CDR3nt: TGTGCCAGCAGTCGATTGACAGGGAGGACCATATATTTT
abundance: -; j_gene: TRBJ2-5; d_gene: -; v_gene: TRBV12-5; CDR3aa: CASGFGTGSQETQYF; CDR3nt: TGTGCTAGTGGTTTCGGTACAGGGAGTCAAGAGACCCAGTACTTC
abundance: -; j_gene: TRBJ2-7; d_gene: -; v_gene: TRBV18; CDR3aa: CASSTSPGSGPLPDYEQYF; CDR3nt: TGTGCCAGCTCAACAAGTCCGGGGTCGGGGCCCCTACCTGATTACGAGCAGTACTTC
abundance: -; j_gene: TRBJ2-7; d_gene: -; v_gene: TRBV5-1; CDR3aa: CASSHQGKSPPGGEQYF; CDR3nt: TGCGCCAGCAGCCATCAGGGGAAAAGCCCGCCCGGTGGCGAGCAGTACTTC
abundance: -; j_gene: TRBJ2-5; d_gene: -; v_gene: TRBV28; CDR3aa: CASSYQGPSETQYF; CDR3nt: TGTGCCAGCAGTTACCAGGGCCCGTCGGAGACCCAGTACTTC
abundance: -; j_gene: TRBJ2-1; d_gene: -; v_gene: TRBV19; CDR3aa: CASSLTRGGGVSYNEQFF; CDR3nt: TGTGCCAGTAGCCTCACTAGGGGCGGCGGAGTCTCCTACAATGAGCAGTTCTTC
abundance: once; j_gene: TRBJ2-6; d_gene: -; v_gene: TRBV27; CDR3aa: CASSLLTGSGANVLTF; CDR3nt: TGTGCCAGCAGTTTATTGACGGGTTCTGGGGCCAACGTCCTGACTTTC
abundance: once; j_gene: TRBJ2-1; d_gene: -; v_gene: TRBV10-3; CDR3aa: CAISLENEQFF; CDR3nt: TGTGCCATCAGCTTAGAGAATGAGCAGTTCTTC
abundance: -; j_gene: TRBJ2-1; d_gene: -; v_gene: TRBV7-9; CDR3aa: CASSLDGYYNEQFF; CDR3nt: TGTGCCAGCAGCTTAGACGGGTACTACAATGAGCAGTTCTTC
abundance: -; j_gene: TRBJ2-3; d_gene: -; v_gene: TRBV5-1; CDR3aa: CASSLLVGDTDTQYF; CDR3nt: TGCGCCAGCAGCTTGTTGGTAGGAGACACAGATACGCAGTATTTT
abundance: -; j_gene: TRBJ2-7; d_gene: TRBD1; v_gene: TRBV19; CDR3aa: CASRTGTGGHEQYF; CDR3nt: TGTGCCAGTAGAACCGGGACAGGGGGCCACGAGCAGTACTTC
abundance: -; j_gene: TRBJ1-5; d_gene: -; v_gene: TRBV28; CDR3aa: CASATPSNQPQHF; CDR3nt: TGTGCCAGCGCGACACCGAGCAATCAGCCCCAGCATTTT
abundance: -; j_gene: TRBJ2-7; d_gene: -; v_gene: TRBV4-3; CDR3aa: CASSQGRTWVYEQYF; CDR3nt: TGCGCCAGCAGCCAAGGGAGGACTTGGGTCTACGAGCAGTACTTC
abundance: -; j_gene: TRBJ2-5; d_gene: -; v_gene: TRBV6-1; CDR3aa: CASTTLWAGETQYF; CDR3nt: TGTGCCAGCACGACTCTTTGGGCTGGCGAGACCCAGTACTTC
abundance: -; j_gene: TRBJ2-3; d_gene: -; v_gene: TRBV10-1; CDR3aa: CASSEDRLTDTQYF; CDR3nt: TGCGCCAGCAGTGAGGACAGACTCACAGATACGCAGTATTTT
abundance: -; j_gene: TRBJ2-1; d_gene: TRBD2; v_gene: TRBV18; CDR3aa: CASSQTTSGRYNEQFF; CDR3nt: TGTGCCAGCTCACAGACGACTAGCGGGAGATACAATGAGCAGTTCTTC
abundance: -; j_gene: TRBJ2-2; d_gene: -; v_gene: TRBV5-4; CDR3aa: CASRPDLTGELFF; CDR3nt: TGTGCCAGCAGACCTGACTTAACCGGGGAGCTGTTTTTT
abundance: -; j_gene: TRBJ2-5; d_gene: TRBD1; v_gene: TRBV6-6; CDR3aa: CASTYGTGTTQYF; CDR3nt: TGTGCCAGCACATACGGGACAGGAACCACCCAGTACTTC
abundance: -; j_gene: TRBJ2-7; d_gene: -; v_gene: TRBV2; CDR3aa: CASFSPLHEQYF; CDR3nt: TGTGCCAGCTTTAGTCCTCTGCACGAGCAGTACTTC
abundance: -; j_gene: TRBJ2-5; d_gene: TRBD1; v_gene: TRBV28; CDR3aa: CASSLMETGGWETQYF; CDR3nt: TGTGCCAGCAGTTTAATGGAAACAGGGGGGTGGGAGACCCAGTACTTC
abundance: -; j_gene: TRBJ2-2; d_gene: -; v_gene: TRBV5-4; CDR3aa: CASSSTSQDANTGELFF; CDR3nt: TGTGCCAGCAGCTCCACCAGCCAGGACGCGAACACCGGGGAGCTGTTTTTT
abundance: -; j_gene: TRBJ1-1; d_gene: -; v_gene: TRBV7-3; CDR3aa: CASSPSPLTEAFF; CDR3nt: TGTGCCAGCAGCCCCTCTCCCCTCACTGAAGCTTTCTTT
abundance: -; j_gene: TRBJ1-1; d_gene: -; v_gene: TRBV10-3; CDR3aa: CAISTGKDTEAFF; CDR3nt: TGTGCCATCAGTACAGGGAAGGACACTGAAGCTTTCTTT
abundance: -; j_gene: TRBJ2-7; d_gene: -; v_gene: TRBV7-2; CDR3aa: CASSLFVVISYEQYF; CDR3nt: TGTGCCAGCAGCTTATTCGTAGTAATCTCCTACGAGCAGTACTTC
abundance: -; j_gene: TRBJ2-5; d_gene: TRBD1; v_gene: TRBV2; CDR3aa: CASSADRGETQYF; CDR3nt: TGTGCCAGCAGTGCGGACAGGGGCGAGACCCAGTACTTC
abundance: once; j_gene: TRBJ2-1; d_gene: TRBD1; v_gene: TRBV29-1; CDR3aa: CSVGQGSYNEQFF; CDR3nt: TGCAGCGTTGGACAGGGGAGTTACAATGAGCAGTTCTTC
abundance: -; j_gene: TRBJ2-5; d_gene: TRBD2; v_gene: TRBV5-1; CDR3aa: CASSLSPGLAEETQYF; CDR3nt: TGCGCCAGCAGCTTGTCTCCGGGACTAGCGGAAGAGACCCAGTACTTC
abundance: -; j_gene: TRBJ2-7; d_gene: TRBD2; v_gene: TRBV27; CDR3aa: CASSFRVAGIYEQYF; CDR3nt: TGTGCCAGCAGTTTTCGGGTAGCGGGAATCTACGAGCAGTACTTC